The sequence of this T cell receptor beta chain was determined in a study of shared clonotypes between healthy human individuals (dated by TCRdb to about 2020). The study in broad terms: The cohort included a few men and two women between 18 and 49 years of age. Per donor, three plates each were used for CD4 naive and CD4 memory, two for CD8 naive, and one for CD8 memory. The study deeply sequenced blood TCR repertoires of about five healthy adults to estimate repertoire size and the extent of clonotype sharing between individuals. To increase sequencing depth and limit assay-specific biases, TCR repertoire library preparation and sequencing were carried out by different laboratories using diverse techniques. Leukapheresis yielded between about 0.9 and 8.9 billion PBMCs per donor.

The V end loses 8 bases and the J end loses 1 base, and a stretch of 14 bases separates them. From the cysteine through the phenylalanine, the CDR3 covers 14 amino acids. Just CDR3 DNA is preserved here, 42 bases in frame from base 1. Per the germline V gene, SNHLY is the CDR1 and FYNNEI is the CDR2. The paper as a whole reports these results and caveats: Because the study included a small number of donors, the genetic and exposure-history diversity represented was limited. Even with the large sequencing depth, rarefaction of the sorted-subset datasets indicated that sequencing was incomplete. Pairwise subsampling led to the expectation that sequencing depth would affect the degree of clonotype sharing among donors. Across a handful of donors, approximately 5% of naive CD4, roughly 3.3% of naive CD8, about 2.3% of memory CD4, and around 0.4% of memory CD8 clonotypes were shared. Compared with non-shared clonotypes, the clonotypes found in all four sorted-subset donors had higher generation probabilities. Estimated clonotype richness was generally larger for naive than for memory subsets. Sampling was limited to blood, and TCR repertoires in tissue likely differ from TCR repertoires in blood.

As to this clone: Its recognized antigen is unknown. Per-nucleotide qualities are absent, and no much larger clonotype sits a single base away.

Donors were healthy HIV-negative adults with no recently reported acute infections or vaccinations. Every donor was a Caucasian adult residing in Nashville, Tennessee, USA. CD4+ T cells were enriched through magnetic negative selection, after which naive cells were positively selected on CD45RA and the remaining negative fraction served as the memory subset. Blood was collected by leukapheresis, and PBMCs were isolated by Ficoll-Histopaque density gradient centrifugation and then cryopreserved in liquid nitrogen vapor phase. Analytical flow cytometry was used to check the purity and quantity of each magnetically sorted T cell population. From each sorted fraction, genomic DNA was isolated and quantified by UV absorbance on a Nanodrop 2000c. TCR CDR3 regions were amplified from genomic DNA by multiplex PCR using the deep immunoSEQ assay. Extracted genomic DNA from each cell subset was spread evenly across all wells of several immunoSEQ 96-well plates, with each plate serving as a replicate. For sorted subsets, each replicate PCR was loaded with around 200 ng genomic DNA, equivalent to 25,000 to 30,000 T cell genomes. Purified libraries were measured with a Qubit 3.0 fluorometer, size-checked on a Bioanalyzer 2100, and measured again with the KAPA Library Quantification kit. Each immunoSEQ 96-well plate was sequenced on its own single-read 150-cycle Illumina NextSeq 550 flow cell. Per the original workflow: Because only junctional sequences without quality scores were contained in the immunoSEQ output, filtering matching that applied to full-length reads could not be performed. To assign V/J genes and CDR3, sequences were annotated using PyIR, a Python wrapper for IgBLAST v1.9, with IMGT germline references. Reads with weak V/J assignments (E-value above 1e-6), missing CDR3, stop codons, out-of-frame junctions, or ambiguous translated residues were removed. V3J clonotypes were defined by identical inferred V gene, J gene, and CDR3 amino acid sequence. Percentage overlap between repertoires was computed as shared unique clonotypes divided by the size of the smaller repertoire. Repertoire richness was assessed with RTK rarefaction, the Chao1 estimator, and Recon v2.1 estimates of unobserved clonotypes. For all TCRbeta clonotypes obtained by the gDNA method from a handful of donors, generation probabilities were computed with OLGA. Entries here come from immuneACCESS through TCRdb and include only in-frame sequences with V and J called. Some clones fail to appear in such tables; in the studies checked, an unresolved V gene covers under half of the shortfall, and the cause of the remainder is unknown. V, J and clone size were drawn from that table, and D and trimming were deduced from the DNA. Counted in this sample were about 1 million clones; around 78% of them appeared once. About 0.52% of the sample is held by the ten biggest clonotypes.

This TCR derives from a man between 18 and 29 years old in good health. Some clones in this sample may be carry-over from other donors' samples. Sequenced sample: memory CD4+ T cells from PBMCs. The label giving this sample's cell subset or site can be read as: CD45RA-negative fraction. The V gene is TRBV2 and the J gene is TRBJ2-5; tentative D gene TRBD1, with 6 bases matching. The CDR3 loop reads CASEHGQFQETQYF. The DNA is TGTGCCAGCGAGCATGGACAGTTCCAAGAGACCCAGTACTTC.